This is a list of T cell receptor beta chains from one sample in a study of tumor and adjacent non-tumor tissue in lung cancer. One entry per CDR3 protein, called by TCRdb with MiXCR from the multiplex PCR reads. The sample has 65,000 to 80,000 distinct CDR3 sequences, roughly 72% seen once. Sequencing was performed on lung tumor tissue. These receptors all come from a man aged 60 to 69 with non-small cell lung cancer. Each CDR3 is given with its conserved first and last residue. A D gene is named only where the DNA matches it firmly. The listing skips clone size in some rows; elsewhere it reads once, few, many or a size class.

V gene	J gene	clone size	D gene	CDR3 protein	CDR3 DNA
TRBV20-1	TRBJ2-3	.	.	CSATLFSDTQYF	TGCAGTGCCACACTATTCTCAGATACGCAATATTTT
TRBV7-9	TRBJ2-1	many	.	CASSLGGGDEQFF	TGTGCCAGCAGCTTAGGGGGGGGCGATGAGCAGTTCTTC
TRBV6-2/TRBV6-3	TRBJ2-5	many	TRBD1	CASSVPGTGHQETQYF	TGTGCCAGCAGTGTACCCGGGACAGGGCACCAAGAGACCCAGTACTTC
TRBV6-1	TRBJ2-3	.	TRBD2	CPSSEAGSRRTNTQCF	TGTCCCAGCAGTGAAGCGGGGTCTCGACGAACAAATACGCAGTGTTTT
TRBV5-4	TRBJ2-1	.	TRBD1	CASSLDRTNNEQFF	TGTGCCAGCAGCCTGGACAGGACCAACAATGAGCAGTTCTTC
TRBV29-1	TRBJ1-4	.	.	CSLEPGGSELFF	TGCAGCCTTGAACCCGGGGGCAGCGAACTGTTTTTT
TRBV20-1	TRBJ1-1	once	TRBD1	CSAGARDRDIEASF	TGCAGTGCCGGAGCCCGGGACAGGGACATTGAAGCTTCCTTT
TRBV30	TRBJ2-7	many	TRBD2	CAWSGTSGSSHEQYF	TGTGCCTGGAGCGGTACTAGCGGGAGTTCTCACGAGCAGTACTTC
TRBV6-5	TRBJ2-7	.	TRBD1	CASCYSGDSSYEQHF	TGTGCCAGCTGTTACTCCGGGGACAGTTCCTACGAGCAGCACTTC
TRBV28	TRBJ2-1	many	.	CASSLWEDGRNEQFF	TGTGCCAGCAGTTTATGGGAGGATGGTAGGAATGAGCAGTTCTTC
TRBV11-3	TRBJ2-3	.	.	CTSNSGLADSTDAQYF	TGTACCAGCAACTCCGGGCTAGCAGATAGCACAGATGCGCAGTATTTT
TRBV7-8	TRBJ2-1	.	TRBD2	CASSSWTSGSDSEQFF	TGTGCCAGCAGCTCCTGGACTAGCGGGAGCGACAGTGAGCAGTTCTTC
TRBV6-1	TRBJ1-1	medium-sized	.	CASTSRVNTEAFF	TGTGCCAGCACCTCCAGGGTGAACACTGAAGCTTTCTTT
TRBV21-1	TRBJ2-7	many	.	CASSKVASGTHSYEQYF	.
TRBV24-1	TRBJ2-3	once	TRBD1	CATTFGTGSADTQYF	TGTGCCACCACTTTCGGGACAGGCTCCGCAGATACGCAGTATTTT
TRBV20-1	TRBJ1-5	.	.	CSATTRDYQPQHF	TGTAGTGCTACTACAAGGGACTATCAGCCCCAGCATTTT
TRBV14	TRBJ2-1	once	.	CATSQSSGPNEQFF	TGTGCCACCAGCCAGAGTTCGGGGCCCAATGAGCAGTTTTTC
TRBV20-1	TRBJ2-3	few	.	CSAHVVGSTDTQYF	TGCAGTGCTCATGTAGTGGGGAGCACAGATACGCAGTATTTT
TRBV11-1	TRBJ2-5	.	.	CASSRPLGQQETQYF	TGTGCCAGCAGCCGCCCCCTGGGGCAGCAAGAGACCCAGTATTTC
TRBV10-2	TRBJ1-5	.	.	CASSDEGGGSSQPQHF	TGCGCCAGCAGTGATGAGGGAGGGGGGTCAAGTCAGCCCCAGCATTTT
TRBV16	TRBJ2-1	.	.	CASSPINEQFF	TGTGCCAGCAGTCCCATCAATGAGCAGTTCTTC
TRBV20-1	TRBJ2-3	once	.	CSARDPVTRATDTQYF	TGCAGTGCTAGAGATCCAGTCACGCGTGCCACAGATACGCAGTACTTT
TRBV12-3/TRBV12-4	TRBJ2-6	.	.	CASISWGAGANVLTF	TGTGCCAGCATCTCCTGGGGGGCTGGGGCCAACGTCCTGACTTTC
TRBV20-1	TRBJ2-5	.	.	CSAIGIHQTQQETQYF	TGCAGTGCTATAGGGATCCACCAGACACAGCAAGAGACCCAGTACTTC
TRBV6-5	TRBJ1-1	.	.	CASSSSPRTQEAFF	TGTGCCAGCAGTTCGAGCCCGCGCACACAGGAAGCTTTCTTT
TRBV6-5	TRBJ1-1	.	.	CTSNYSGRGNTEAFF	TGTACCAGCAATTACTCCGGCAGGGGCAACACTGAAGCTTTCTTT
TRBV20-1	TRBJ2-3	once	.	CSAKAREDTQYF	TGCAGTGCTAAGGCCAGAGAAGATACGCAATATTTT
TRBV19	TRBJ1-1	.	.	CASSIVNSEAFF	TGTGCCAGTAGTATAGTAAACAGTGAAGCTTTCTTT
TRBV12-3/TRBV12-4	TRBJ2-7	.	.	CARSSWQQGGSYEQYF	TGTGCCAGAAGTTCCTGGCAGCAGGGGGGCTCATACGAGCAGTACTTC
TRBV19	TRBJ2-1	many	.	CASRRTTSYNEQFF	TGTGCCAGTAGGAGGACTACCTCCTACAATGAGCAGTTCTTC